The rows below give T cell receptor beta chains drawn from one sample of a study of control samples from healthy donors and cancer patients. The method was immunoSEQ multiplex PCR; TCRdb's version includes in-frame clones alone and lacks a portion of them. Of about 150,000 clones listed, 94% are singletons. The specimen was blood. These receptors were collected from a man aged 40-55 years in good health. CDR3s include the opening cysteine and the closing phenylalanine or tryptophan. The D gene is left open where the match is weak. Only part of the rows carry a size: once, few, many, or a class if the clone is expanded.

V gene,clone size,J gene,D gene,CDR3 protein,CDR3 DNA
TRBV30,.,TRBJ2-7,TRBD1,CAWTLRGTGTYEQYF,TGTGCCTGGACCCTTCGAGGGACAGGAACCTACGAGCAGTACTTC
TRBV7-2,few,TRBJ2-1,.,CASSPFPRGRNEQFF,TGTGCCAGCAGCCCCTTCCCACGGGGTAGAAATGAGCAGTTCTTC
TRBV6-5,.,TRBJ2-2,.,CASSYSGITGELFF,TGTGCCAGCAGTTACTCCGGTATCACCGGGGAGCTGTTTTTT
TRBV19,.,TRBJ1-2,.,CASIMGGEDGYTF,TGTGCCAGTATTATGGGGGGTGAGGATGGCTACACCTTC
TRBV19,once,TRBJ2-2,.,CASSVSGTGELFF,TGTGCCAGTAGTGTAAGTGGCACCGGGGAGCTGTTTTTT
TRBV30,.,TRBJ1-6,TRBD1,CAWSHRQGGAYNSPLHF,TGTGCCTGGAGCCACCGCCAGGGGGGTGCCTATAATTCACCCCTCCACTTT
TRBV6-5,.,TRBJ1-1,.,CASSIPGPEAFF,TGTGCCAGCAGCATACCGGGGCCTGAAGCTTTCTTT
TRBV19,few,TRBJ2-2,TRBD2,CASSIGAGEVTGELFF,TGTGCCAGTAGTATAGGGGCGGGGGAAGTAACCGGGGAGCTGTTTTTT
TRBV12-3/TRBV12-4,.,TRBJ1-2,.,CASRGYYGYTF,TGTGCCAGCAGGGGGTACTATGGCTACACCTTC
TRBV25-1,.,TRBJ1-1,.,CASSEYTGLAEAFF,TGTGCCAGCAGTGAATACACAGGGCTCGCTGAAGCTTTCTTT
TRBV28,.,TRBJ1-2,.,CASSLPGGDNYGYTF,TGTGCCAGCAGTTTGCCCGGGGGCGATAACTATGGCTACACCTTC
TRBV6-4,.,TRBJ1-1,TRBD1,CASSEKPGQGPVEAFF,TGTGCCAGCAGTGAGAAACCGGGACAGGGGCCTGTTGAAGCTTTCTTT
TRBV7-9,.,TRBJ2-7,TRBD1,CASIRDRGQEQYF,TGTGCCAGTATCCGGGACAGGGGGCAGGAGCAGTACTTC
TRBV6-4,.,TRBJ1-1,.,CASSYRAGDTEAFF,TGTGCCAGCAGTTACAGGGCTGGGGACACTGAAGCTTTCTTT
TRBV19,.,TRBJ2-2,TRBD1,CASSIRQGTGELFF,TGTGCCAGTAGTATCAGACAGGGGACCGGGGAGCTGTTTTTT
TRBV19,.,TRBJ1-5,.,CASSIMGFGQYQPQHF,TGTGCCAGTAGTATAATGGGTTTCGGGCAATATCAGCCCCAGCATTTT
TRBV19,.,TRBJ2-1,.,CASSNGGRAYNEQFF,TGTGCCAGTAGTAACGGGGGCAGGGCCTACAATGAGCAGTTCTTC
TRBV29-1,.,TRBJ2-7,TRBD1,CSVRTGGTEQYF,TGCAGCGTCCGGACAGGGGGCACCGAGCAGTACTTC
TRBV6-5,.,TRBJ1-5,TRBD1,CASSYGQGALQPQHF,TGTGCCAGCAGTTATGGGCAGGGGGCCCTTCAGCCCCAGCATTTT
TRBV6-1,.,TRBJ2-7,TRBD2,CASSERGGLAGLSSYEQYF,TGTGCCAGCAGCGAAAGGGGGGGACTAGCGGGGCTAAGCTCCTACGAGCAGTACTTC
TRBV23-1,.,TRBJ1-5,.,CASSLGRATYSNQPQHF,TGCGCCAGCAGTCTCGGCAGGGCGACCTATAGCAATCAGCCCCAGCATTTT
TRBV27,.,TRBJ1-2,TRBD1,CASSSDRGRIYGYTF,TGTGCCAGCAGTTCAGACAGGGGGCGAATCTATGGCTACACCTTC
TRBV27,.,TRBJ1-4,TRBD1,CASSLNRGLGEKLFF,TGTGCCAGCAGTTTGAACAGGGGGCTCGGTGAAAAACTGTTTTTT